The 9 T cell receptor beta chains below were found in one sample sequenced in a study of T cells in Graves' hyperthyroidism and ophthalmopathy. RNA transcripts were the template for amplifying TCR beta CDR3 regions. With the HTBI primer set, the TCR CDR3 went through a first round of RT-PCR. Via MiXCR, TCRdb re-called the multiplex PCR reads, giving one row per CDR3 protein. The sample contains 380,000 or so distinct CDR3 sequences, roughly 14% of which appear only once. The sample taken for sequencing was blood. These receptors were taken from a young man with Graves' hyperthyroidism that later progressed to Graves' ophthalmopathy.

The chain recombines TRBV6-1 with TRBJ2-2; 10 nucleotides match TRBD1. This CDR3 is built from 17 residues. CDR1 is MNHNS, CDR2 SASEGT, per germline. V dropped 6 bases and J dropped 3; count of bases not matched to a gene: 10. CDR3 DNA sequence: TGTGCCAGCAGCTACAGGGCGGGACAGGGGTACACCGGGGAGCTGTTTTTT. It is translated as CASSYRAGQGYTGELFF.

V and J are TRBV6-5 and TRBJ2-2; D gene uncertain. V shed 3 bases and J shed 5 bases, with 10 bases lying between them. The CDR3 consists of 14 residues. Looked up from germline, CDR1 is MNHEY and CDR2 is SVGAGI. The CDR3 loop reads CASSYGGETGELFF. DNA of the CDR3: TGTGCCAGCAGTTATGGCGGAGAAACCGGGGAGCTGTTTTTT.

A remark on this clonotype: Since a much larger clone is just one base distant, this may be a read error. The J gene is TRBJ2-2, the V gene TRBV30; no reliable D call. Per germline, CDR1 GTSNPN and CDR2 SVGIG (reference sequence). Trimming removed 2 bases at V and 4 bases at J, with 5 bases between. The CDR3 runs 12 residues. The CDR3 nucleotides read TGTGCCTGGAGTTGGAGCACCGGGGAGCTGTTTTTT. It specifies CAWSWSTGELFF.

The J gene is TRBJ1-1, the V gene TRBV6-5; TRBD1 matches 8 bases. J lost 6 bases, V lost 2 bases, and 2 bases had no gene match. CDR3 size: 13 residues. The V gene's germline CDR1 is MNHEY and CDR2 SVGAGI. CDR3 protein: CASSYPGQAEAFF. CDR3 nucleotide sequence: TGTGCCAGCAGTTACCCGGGACAGGCTGAAGCTTTCTTT.

This clonotype came up many times. The chain carries TRBV30 and TRBJ1-5; D remains unclear. V was clipped by 1 base and J by 7 bases, with 14 bases between them. Germline V gives CDR1 GTSNPN, CDR2 SVGIG (reference sequence). The CDR3 has 14 residues. The CDR3 DNA reads TGTGCCTGGAGTGCGGATTTGATGGGCCAGCCCCAGCATTTT. It yields the protein CAWSADLMGQPQHF.

This clonotype was counted between two and nine times. This rearrangement joins TRBV7-8 to TRBJ2-5; 7 nucleotides agree with TRBD1. V trimming: 8 bases; J trimming: 5 bases; junction bases outside the gene matches: 11. The CDR3 covers 14 residues. CDR1 is SGHVS and CDR2 is FQNEAQ in the germline V gene. CDR3 sequence reads: CASRIRGTGETQYF. CDR3 DNA: TGTGCCAGCCGAATCAGGGGGACGGGGGAGACCCAGTACTTC.

This clonotype was counted ten times or more. The chain has TRBV18 and TRBJ1-2; no clear D gene. CDR3 length equals 16 residues. Trimming cost V 1 base and J 1 base, with 13 bases left between them. Germline loops: CDR1 KGHSH, CDR2 LQKENI. CDR3 DNA: TGTGCCAGCTCACCACTTGGAGGGCCCGATAACTATGGCTACACCTTC. It codes for CASSPLGGPDNYGYTF.

This clonotype was detected a few times. The chain employs TRBV24-1 and TRBJ2-1; a weak D match, TRBD1 (6 bases). This CDR3 is built from 16 residues. CDR1 is KGHDR, CDR2 SFDVKD, per germline. Trimming pared 2 bases from V and 0 bases from J, leaving 10 bases between. CDR3 in DNA: TGTGCCACCAGTGATTCCGGGACATTCTCCTACAATGAGCAGTTCTTC. Translation: CATSDSGTFSYNEQFF.

The chain's CDR3 is CAWSVGGISPLHF. The CDR3 nucleotides read TGTGCCTGGAGTGTAGGGGGGATTTCACCCCTCCACTTT. The rearrangement joins TRBV30 to TRBJ1-6; D is possibly TRBD1 (6 bases). CDR1 and CDR2 from the germline V gene are GTSNPN and SVGIG (reference sequence). Trimming removed 0 bases at V and 9 bases at J, with 9 bases between. This CDR3 is 13 amino acids long.